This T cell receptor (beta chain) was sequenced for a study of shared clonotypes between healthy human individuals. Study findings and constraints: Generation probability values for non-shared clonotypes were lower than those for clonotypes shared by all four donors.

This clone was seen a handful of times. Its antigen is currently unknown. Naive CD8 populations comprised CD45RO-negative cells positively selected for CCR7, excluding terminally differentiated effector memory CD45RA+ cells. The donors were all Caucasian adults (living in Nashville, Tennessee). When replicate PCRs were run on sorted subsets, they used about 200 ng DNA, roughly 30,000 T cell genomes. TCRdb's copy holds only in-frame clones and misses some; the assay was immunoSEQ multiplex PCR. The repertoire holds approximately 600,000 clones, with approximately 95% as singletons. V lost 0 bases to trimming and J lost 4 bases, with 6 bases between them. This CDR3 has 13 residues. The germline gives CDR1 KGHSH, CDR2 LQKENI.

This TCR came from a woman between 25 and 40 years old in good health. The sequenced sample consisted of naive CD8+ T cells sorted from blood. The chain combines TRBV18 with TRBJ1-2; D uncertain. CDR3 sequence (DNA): TGTGCCAGCTCACCACCCACAGCCTATGGCTACACCTTC. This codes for CASSPPTAYGYTF.